The 18 T cell receptor beta chains in this list originate from one sample, sequenced in a study of shared clonotypes between healthy human individuals. Assay: immunoSEQ multiplex PCR; the TCRdb copy retains only in-frame clones and omits some. The sample lists fewer than 1.4 million clones, 75% to 85% seen once, with roughly 0.61% in the top ten. The sequenced sample was memory CD4+ T cells from PBMCs. The subset was: CD45RA-negative fraction. The receptor set was obtained from a man younger than 35 in good health. Some clones in this sample may be carry-over from other donors' samples.

The CDR3 region is CASSLQVSATEAFF. The DNA of the CDR3 is TGTGCCAGCAGCTTACAGGTCTCGGCAACTGAAGCTTTCTTT. V is TRBV2 and J is TRBJ1-1; a possible D gene is TRBD1 (5 bases). The CDR3 contains 14 residues. V was trimmed by 6 bases and J by 5 bases, leaving 16 bases between them. Germline CDR1 SNHLY, CDR2 FYNNEI.

This clone was counted a few times. For the CDR3, the DNA is TGTGCCAGTAGTATTGTAGGCGGGAACTTCTACGAGCAGTACTTC. Translating it yields CASSIVGGNFYEQYF. V is TRBV19 and J is TRBJ2-7; tentatively, D is TRBD2 (6 bases). The V end lost 3 bases, the J end lost 3 bases, and 15 bases lay between the germline ends. The CDR3 runs to 15 residues. Germline CDR1 LNHDA, CDR2 SQIVND (reference sequence).

The V and J genes are TRBV4-3 and TRBJ2-7; 8 bases fit TRBD2. The CDR3 spans 14 residues. Germline V gene sequence: CDR1 LGHNA, CDR2 YSLEER. J was trimmed by 1 base and V by 5 bases; bases with no gene match: 4. This CDR3 is CASSLSGGSYEQYF. DNA for the CDR3: TGCGCCAGCAGCTTAAGCGGGGGATCCTACGAGCAGTACTTC.

Here the CDR3 reads CASSSTPWGQPSYEQYF. In DNA form, the CDR3 reads TGTGCCAGCAGTTCAACCCCTTGGGGACAGCCATCCTACGAGCAGTACTTC. V and J are TRBV28 and TRBJ2-7; TRBD1 aligns across 7 bases. The germline V gene has CDR1 MDHEN and CDR2 SYDVKM. V gave up 4 bases and J gave up 1 base; unmatched junction bases: 13. CDR3 size: 17 residues.

This clone was counted a few times. The V gene is TRBV7-9, the J gene TRBJ1-1, with 9 nucleotides matching TRBD1. In germline, CDR1 is SEHNR, CDR2 FQNEAQ (reference sequence). The length of the CDR3 is 14 residues. Losses at the gene ends were 0 bases for V and 11 bases for J; bases not matched to a gene: 7. The CDR3 DNA sequence: TGTGCCAGCAGCTTAGCGATGGGACAGGGAATGGCTTTCTTT. Amino acid sequence: CASSLAMGQGMAFF.

The chain is built from TRBV28 and TRBJ2-1; 13 nucleotides match TRBD2. Germline CDR1 reads MDHEN; CDR2 reads SYDVKM. CDR3 length equals 19 residues. V shed 5 bases, J shed 2 bases, and the junction held 12 bases outside the gene matches. The CDR3 nucleotides are TGTGCCAGCAGTCTCCGACCATCTGGACTAGCGGGAGCCTACAATGAGCAGTTCTTC. Translating it yields CASSLRPSGLAGAYNEQFF. Looking up the rest from reference TRBV28 and TRBJ2-1 gives the full variable domain: DVKVTQSSRYLVKRTGEKVFLECVQDMDHENMFWYRQDPGLGLRLIYFSYDVKMKEKGDIPEGYSVSREKKERFSLILESASTNQTSMYLCASSLRPSGLAGAYNEQFFGPGTRLTVL.

This chain uses TRBV27 with TRBJ1-5; D is undetermined. The CDR3 is 14 residues long. CDR1 MNHEY and CDR2 SMNVEV come from the germline V gene (reference sequence). Trimming removed 2 bases at V and 5 bases at J, with 10 bases between. For the CDR3, the DNA is TGTGCCAGCAGTTTAGGAGAAGGTTATCAGCCCCAGCATTTT. Translation: CASSLGEGYQPQHF.

This clone has a single count. The rearrangement links TRBV7-9 to TRBJ2-7; 12 nucleotides agree with TRBD2. The length of the CDR3 is 15 residues. Germline CDR1 and CDR2: SEHNR and FQNEAQ (reference sequence). The V and J ends lost 6 bases and 5 bases, in that order; junction bases with no gene match: 8. The CDR3 spells CASRDGTSGFNEQYF. The DNA for the CDR3 is TGTGCCAGCAGAGATGGGACTAGCGGGTTCAACGAGCAGTACTTC.

The V and J genes are TRBV7-2 and TRBJ2-3; no clear D. Trimming removed 7 bases from V and 4 bases from J, with 12 bases in between. CDR1 is SGHTA and CDR2 is FQGNSA in the germline V gene. This CDR3 comprises 13 residues. The CDR3 DNA is TGTGCCAGCACCCCTGTGACGTCAGATACGCAGTATTTT. It codes for CASTPVTSDTQYF.

J is TRBJ1-5 and V is TRBV4-3, with 7 bases that match TRBD1. This CDR3 has 15 residues. V shed 4 bases, J shed 4 bases, and the junction held 7 bases outside the gene matches. Germline V gives CDR1 LGHNA, CDR2 YSLEER. CDR3 loop: CASSLHRGGNQPQHF. The CDR3 DNA follows: TGCGCCAGCAGCCTTCACAGGGGCGGGAATCAGCCCCAGCATTTT.

The rearrangement joins TRBV5-1 to TRBJ2-1; 10 nucleotides agree with TRBD2. V shed 2 bases, J shed 0 bases, and the junction held 14 bases outside the gene matches. Germline CDR1 reads SGHRS; CDR2 reads YFSETQ. The length of the CDR3 is 20 residues. The CDR3 bases are TGCGCCAGCAGCTTTTGGGCTAGCGGGGGTACCCAAAGCTCCTACAATGAGCAGTTCTTC. It encodes CASSFWASGGTQSSYNEQFF. Full variable domain (outside the CDR3, taken from reference TRBV5-1 and TRBJ2-1): KAGVTQTPRYLIKTRGQQVTLSCSPISGHRSVSWYQQTPGQGLQFLFEYFSETQRNKGNFPGRFSGRQFSNSRSEMNVSTLELGDSALYLCASSFWASGGTQSSYNEQFFGPGTRLTVL.

V is TRBV5-6 and J is TRBJ1-1; possibly TRBD1 for D (6 bases). The CDR3 is 13 amino acids. Looked up from germline, CDR1 is SGHDT and CDR2 is YYEEEE. Trimming pared 3 bases from V and 11 bases from J, leaving 17 bases between. The CDR3 loop reads CASSSGTLPRAFF. CDR3 nucleotide sequence: TGTGCCAGCAGCTCCGGGACACTACCACGCGCTTTCTTT.

This chain joins TRBV11-2 and TRBJ1-3, with 8 bases that match TRBD1. CDR1 is SGHAT and CDR2 is FQNNGV in the germline V gene. The CDR3 has 17 amino acids. After removal of 5 bases from V and 0 bases from J, the junction contained 9 bases not matched to a gene. The CDR3 nucleotides are TGTGCCAGCAGCCTCCACCGGACAGGGAACTCTGGAAACACCATATATTTT. This gives the protein CASSLHRTGNSGNTIYF.

The chain employs TRBV28 and TRBJ2-6, with D perhaps assigned TRBD1 or TRBD2 (5 bases each). Germline V gene data show CDR1 as MDHEN and CDR2 as SYDVKM. The CDR3 extends over 15 amino acids. V was cut by 2 bases and J by 2 bases, with 7 bases left in between. The CDR3 nucleotides read TGTGCCAGCAGTTTAGGGACGCCTGGGGCCAACGTCCTGACTTTC. This gives the protein CASSLGTPGANVLTF.

This sequence joins TRBV19 and TRBJ2-1, with D perhaps matching TRBD1 (5 bases). Germline assignment: CDR1 LNHDA and CDR2 SQIVND (reference sequence). Trimming left V 5 bases short and J 4 bases short, with 15 bases between. There are 15 residues in the CDR3. The CDR3 nucleotides are TGTGCCAGTAGTCGGGCCTGGGGCTCTTACAATGAGCAGTTCTTC. It encodes CASSRAWGSYNEQFF. Full variable domain (remainder filled in from reference TRBV19 and TRBJ2-1): DGGITQSPKYLFRKEGQNVTLSCEQNLNHDAMYWYRQDPGQGLRLIYYSQIVNDFQKGDIAEGYSVSREKKESFPLTVTSAQKNPTAFYLCASSRAWGSYNEQFFGPGTRLTVL.

The table lists this clone with a count of one. V gene TRBV5-4 combines with J gene TRBJ2-7; D perhaps matches TRBD1 (6 bases). CDR3 length: 14 amino acids. V lost 3 bases, J lost 1 base, and 11 bases lay in between. Germline CDR1 reads SGHNT; CDR2 reads YYREEE (reference sequence). CDR3 DNA sequence: TGTGCCAGCAGCTCGACAGGCCAATCCTACGAGCAGTACTTC. Residues: CASSSTGQSYEQYF.

This clone was observed a single time. The gene calls are TRBV6-1 and TRBJ1-2; D is ambiguous. Deletions cut 5 bases from V and 4 bases from J, with 17 bases between. CDR3 length: 15 residues. CDR1 is MNHNS, CDR2 SASEGT, per germline. The CDR3 sequence is CASSSVFDPSYGYTF. The CDR3 nucleotides read TGTGCCAGCAGTTCCGTCTTCGATCCAAGCTATGGCTACACCTTC.

V usage is TRBV5-1 and J usage is TRBJ1-1; D ambiguous. Trimming removed 4 bases from V and 1 base from J, with 14 bases in between. The germline CDR1 and CDR2 sequences are SGHRS and YFSETQ. This CDR3 has 15 residues. CDR3 sequence reads: CASSRLSEPNTEAFF. The CDR3, as DNA: TGCGCCAGCAGCCGCCTTAGCGAACCGAACACTGAAGCTTTCTTT.